Presented here are 23 T cell receptor beta chains from one specimen sequenced in a study of regulatory T cells in long-lasting Graves disease. Time point here: persistent/refractory GD, antithyroid drugs over 5 years with positive TRAb. The TCR library used RNA extracted from PBMCs. The TCR beta library used iRepertoire HTBI primers with Arm-PCR amplification of CDR3. MiXCR, applied by TCRdb to the multiplex PCR reads, yields one record per CDR3 protein. In the table there are about 420,000 distinct CDR3 sequences, about 20% of which are singletons. The sequencing here drew on peripheral blood mononuclear cells (PBMCs), taken when the disease was refractory, from a patient treated with antithyroid drugs. All receptors come from a female donor with Graves disease.

Only a few counts were recorded for this clonotype. J is TRBJ2-6 and V is TRBV6-1; 9 nucleotides match TRBD2. The V gene's germline CDR1 is MNHNS and CDR2 SASEGT. The CDR3 contains 18 residues. The ends lost 8 bases at V and 0 bases at J; junction bases unmatched: 11. CDR3 DNA sequence: TGTGCCAGCCACCCGACTAGCGGATATCCCTCTGGGGCCAACGTCCTGACTTTC. This gives the protein CASHPTSGYPSGANVLTF.

This clonotype was observed a handful of times. The chain is built from TRBV24-1 and TRBJ2-7; maybe TRBD1 (6 bases). This CDR3 contains 13 residues. Germline V gives CDR1 KGHDR, CDR2 SFDVKD. V shed 3 bases and J shed 3 bases, with 8 bases lying between them. This CDR3 reads CATSDPQGYEQYF. The CDR3 nucleotides read TGTGCCACCAGTGATCCACAGGGCTACGAGCAGTACTTC.

A few counts support this clonotype. Since a much larger clone is just one base distant, this may be a read error. The V call is TRBV6-2 or TRBV6-3, the J call TRBJ2-7, with D possibly being TRBD1 or TRBD2 (5 bases each). The CDR3 is made up of 19 amino acids. Germline CDR1 is MNHEY and CDR2 is SVGEGT. The CDR3 DNA reads TGTGCCAGCAGACCGCAGGGATTAGGGACCGGATTCCGAACCTACGAGCGGTACTTC. Its translation is CASRPQGLGTGFRTYERYF.

The chain combines TRBV20-1 with TRBJ1-1, with TRBD1 as a possible D gene (6 bases). The CDR3 totals 15 residues. Germline V gives CDR1 DFQATT, CDR2 SNEGSKA (reference sequence). The V and J ends lost 5 bases and 4 bases respectively, with 20 bases between them. CDR3 nucleotide sequence: TGCAGTGCTTCTCTAAGTGACACAGGGTCCACTGAAGCTTTCTTT. Its protein product is CSASLSDTGSTEAFF.

This clonotype has more than one count but fewer than ten. The V and J genes are TRBV5-1 and TRBJ2-2; D is perhaps TRBD2 (6 bases). The CDR3 is 18 amino acids. V was trimmed by 0 bases and J by 0 bases, leaving 15 bases between them. The germline V gene has CDR1 SGHRS and CDR2 YFSETQ. The CDR3 DNA is TGCGCCAGCAGCTTGGACCTGGCGGGACGCCCGAACACCGGGGAGCTGTTTTTT. Translated, it gives CASSLDLAGRPNTGELFF.

The chain couples TRBV27 to TRBJ2-3; D perhaps matches TRBD2 (6 bases). The CDR3 contains 16 residues. V gave up 3 bases and J gave up 4 bases, with 17 bases separating them. Germline V gene lookup returns CDR1 MNHEY and CDR2 SMNVEV (reference sequence). CDR3 residues: CASSFGRGSFADTQYF. The CDR3 bases are TGTGCCAGCAGTTTTGGACGGGGGAGTTTCGCAGATACGCAGTATTTT.

This clonotype was observed a handful of times. V and J are TRBV18 and TRBJ2-7, with D unclear. Trimming cost V 2 bases and J 9 bases, with 14 bases left between them. CDR1 and CDR2 (germline): KGHSH, LQKENI. The CDR3 length is 13 residues. The CDR3 protein is CASSPNADIMQYF. The DNA of the CDR3 is TGTGCCAGCTCACCAAATGCGGATATTATGCAGTACTTC.

This clonotype has just a few counts. V is TRBV19 and J is TRBJ1-4; 7 nucleotides agree with TRBD1. Losses at the gene ends were 3 bases for V and 0 bases for J; bases not matched to a gene: 4. There are 16 residues in the CDR3. Germline V lookup: CDR1 LNHDA, CDR2 SQIVND (reference sequence). CDR3 residues: CASSMGQFTTNEKLFF. DNA of the CDR3: TGTGCCAGTAGTATGGGACAGTTCACAACTAATGAAAAACTGTTTTTT.

The chain carries TRBV6-2 or TRBV6-3 and TRBJ2-1; D may correspond to TRBD1 or TRBD2 (5 bases each). Germline lookup yields CDR1 MNHEY and CDR2 SVGEGT. Trimming left V 5 bases short and J 9 bases short, with 17 bases between. This CDR3 comprises 14 residues. CDR3 bases: TGTGCCAGCAGTCCGGGACCGGCCAGCGTTGAGCAGTTCTTC. Amino acids: CASSPGPASVEQFF.

This clonotype has only a few counts. The rearrangement links TRBV6-1 to TRBJ1-2; 8 nucleotides match TRBD1. The CDR3 contains 15 residues. V shed 6 bases and J 4 bases; nucleotides not matched to a gene: 10. From germline, CDR1 is MNHNS and CDR2 SASEGT. CDR3: CASRTGRGRTYGYTF. The CDR3 DNA reads as TGTGCCAGCAGGACAGGCAGGGGGCGAACCTATGGCTACACCTTC.

The sample holds a few counts of this clonotype. A much more abundant neighbour one base away suggests this may be a read error. The gene calls are TRBV5-4 and TRBJ2-5; 8 bases are a match to TRBD1. Germline lookup yields CDR1 SGHNT and CDR2 YYREEE (reference sequence). V lost 4 bases to trimming and J lost 4 bases; unmatched junction nucleotides: 3. This CDR3 has 13 amino acids. The CDR3 DNA follows: TGTGCCAGCAGCCCGACAGGGGTAGAGACCCAGTACTTC. Its protein product is CASSPTGVETQYF.

In its sample, this clonotype was seen many times. The V and J genes are TRBV28 and TRBJ1-6, with D uncertain. CDR3 size: 14 residues. V was shortened by 5 bases and J by 8 bases, with 13 bases between the two germline ends. The germline gives CDR1 MDHEN, CDR2 SYDVKM. Written as DNA, the CDR3 is TGTGCCAGCAGTGTAACTTTGGGCGATTCACCCCTCCACTTT. Protein: CASSVTLGDSPLHF.

This clonotype came up many times. The J gene is TRBJ1-6, the V gene TRBV7-9, with D unresolved. The CDR3 has 13 amino acids. V gave up 5 bases and J gave up 7 bases, with 9 bases separating them. The germline CDR1 and CDR2 sequences are SEHNR and FQNEAQ (reference sequence). The CDR3 region is CASSRSGNSPLHF. The DNA of the CDR3 is TGTGCCAGCAGCCGGTCTGGGAATTCACCCCTCCACTTT.

Worth noting for this clonotype: This may arise from a read error, as a much more abundant clone is one base away. The chain combines TRBV2 with TRBJ2-7; D might be TRBD2 (5 bases). V lost 6 bases, J lost 0 bases, and 9 bases lay in between. This CDR3 is 13 amino acids long. Per the germline V gene, CDR1 is SNHLY and CDR2 is FYNNEI. In DNA form, the CDR3 reads TGTGCCAGCAGAGCGGAAAGCTCCTACGAGCAGTACTTC. This gives the protein CASRAESSYEQYF.

The chain has TRBV6-2 or TRBV6-3 and TRBJ2-7, with TRBD2 identical over 12 bases. This CDR3 spans 19 amino acids. With 6 bases clipped from V and 3 bases from J, the junction kept 18 bases outside the gene matches. Germline-derived CDR1 and CDR2 are MNHEY and SVGEGT. The CDR3 DNA follows: TGTGCCAGCAGAGTATCGGGTACCCTAACTAGCGGGAGGAACTACGAGCAGTACTTC. It is translated as CASRVSGTLTSGRNYEQYF.

This clonotype has a count of ten or more. The chain has TRBV11-1 and TRBJ2-2, with 7 bases fitting TRBD1. V was clipped by 5 bases and J by 4 bases; unmatched bases: 7. This CDR3 spans 15 amino acids. Per germline, CDR1 SGHAT and CDR2 FQDESV (reference sequence). CDR3 loop: CASSRNRGSTGELFF. The CDR3 DNA reads as TGTGCCAGCAGCCGTAACAGGGGAAGCACCGGGGAGCTGTTTTTT. The full variable domain, in which reference TRBV11-1 and TRBJ2-2 provide the parts outside the CDR3, is EAEVAQSPRYKITEKSQAVAFWCDPISGHATLYWYRQILGQGPELLVQFQDESVVDDSQLPKDRFSAERLKGVDSTLKIQPAELGDSAMYLCASSRNRGSTGELFFGEGSRLTVL.

The chain couples TRBV3-1 to TRBJ2-7; D is ambiguous. With 0 bases removed from V and 4 bases from J, the gap between germline ends came to 13 bases. The CDR3 loop spans 15 amino acids. Germline CDR1 reads LGHDT; CDR2 reads YNNKEL (reference sequence). The CDR3 DNA reads TGTGCCAGCAGCCAAGATGGAAGAGATAGGTACGAGCAGTACTTC. Residues: CASSQDGRDRYEQYF.

J is TRBJ1-6 and V is TRBV14; D might be TRBD1 (5 bases). Trimming removed 3 bases at V and 6 bases at J, with 18 bases between. The germline CDR1 and CDR2 sequences are SGHDN and FVKESK. The CDR3 is 17 amino acids. The CDR3 sequence: CASSQEQAWYPNSPLHF. The CDR3 region has the DNA TGTGCCAGCAGCCAGGAACAGGCCTGGTATCCTAATTCACCCCTCCACTTT.

This clonotype was detected many times. V gene TRBV2 combines with J gene TRBJ1-5, with D possibly matching TRBD1 (5 bases). This CDR3 comprises 17 residues. V was pared by 2 bases and J by 6 bases, with 20 bases between. Germline CDR1 SNHLY, CDR2 FYNNEI. CDR3 nucleotide sequence: TGTGCCAGCAGTGAACCCTCCCCCGGGGCGAAGGGTCAGCCCCAGCATTTT. This sequence encodes CASSEPSPGAKGQPQHF. The variable domain in full, with the rest retrieved from reference TRBV2 and TRBJ1-5, is EPEVTQTPSHQVTQMGQEVILRCVPISNHLYFYWYRQILGQKVEFLVSFYNNEISEKSEIFDDQFSVERPDGSNFTLKIRSTKLEDSAMYFCASSEPSPGAKGQPQHFGDGTRLSIL.

The chain is built from TRBV6-1 and TRBJ2-2; D is perhaps TRBD1 or TRBD2 (5 bases each). CDR1 MNHNS and CDR2 SASEGT come from the germline V gene. This CDR3 region has 15 residues. Trimming stripped 7 bases from V and 3 bases from J, with 15 bases between. The CDR3 spells CASTRDPYYTGELFF. The DNA of the CDR3 is TGTGCCAGCACCCGGGACCCATACTACACCGGGGAGCTGTTTTTT.

In its sample, this clonotype was seen a few times. This rearrangement joins TRBV6-4 to TRBJ2-5; maybe TRBD2 (5 bases). Between the trimmed V and J ends, which lost 3 bases and 2 bases, there was a span of 10 bases. In germline, CDR1 is MRHNA, CDR2 SNTAGT. This CDR3 is 14 amino acids long. CDR3 loop: CASSERAGQETQYF. In DNA, the CDR3 is TGTGCCAGCAGTGAGAGGGCCGGGCAAGAGACCCAGTACTTC.

There are many counts of this clonotype. The chain recombines TRBV6-1 with TRBJ2-7; tentatively, D is TRBD2 (5 bases). Trimming took 8 bases from V and 3 from J, leaving 14 bases between them. CDR1 and CDR2 from the germline V gene are MNHNS and SASEGT. This CDR3 spans 13 amino acids. The CDR3 DNA sequence: TGTGCCAGCGGACTTGGATCCATCTACGAGCAGTACTTC. Residues: CASGLGSIYEQYF.

This clonotype was recorded many times. The chain employs TRBV6-1 and TRBJ1-4; perhaps TRBD1 as D (5 bases). V dropped 2 bases and J dropped 0 bases, with 10 bases sitting between them. The CDR3 spans 16 residues. Germline values: CDR1 MNHNS, CDR2 SASEGT. This CDR3 is CASSERGDATNEKLFF. DNA for the CDR3: TGTGCCAGCAGTGAACGGGGGGATGCAACTAATGAAAAACTGTTTTTT.